This T cell receptor beta chain was recorded in a study of blood T cell repertoires in COVID-19. Overall study: Acute-phase and convalescent COVID-19 samples originated in the United States, Italy and Spain.

In germline, CDR1 is SGHTA, CDR2 FQGNSA. The length of the CDR3 is 14 residues. Trimming at V came to 4 bases and at J to 7 bases, leaving 10 bases not matched to a gene. The repertoire was sequenced with immunoSEQ multiplex PCR; TCRdb's copy has only in-frame clones and lacks some. The table lists approximately 470,000 clones, around 90% of them singletons. Symptom resolution, clearance, or two negative PCRs marked the recovered donors of Cohort 3. The V gene is TRBV7-2, the J gene TRBJ2-7; 7 nucleotides line up with TRBD2. The source of this sequence is a woman aged 18-30 years who had recovered from COVID-19. The specimen was PBMCs or T cells enriched from blood (not recorded which). CDR3: CASSSGGPRGEQYF. CDR3 nucleotide sequence: TGTGCCAGCAGCTCGGGGGGACCCCGTGGGGAGCAGTACTTC.